Presented here are 15 T cell receptor beta chains from one specimen sequenced in a study of T cell responses to AZD1222 COVID-19 vaccine. TCRdb's copy holds only in-frame clones and misses some; the assay was immunoSEQ multiplex PCR. The sample yields roughly 150,000 clones, about 89% seen once. The source material was peripheral blood, sampled 28 days after the second AZD1222 dose. The receptors were sampled from an adult who received the AZD1222 COVID-19 vaccine.

The V gene is TRBV6-6, the J gene TRBJ2-1; tentatively, D is TRBD2 (5 bases). The CDR3 runs to 14 residues. CDR1 and CDR2 from the germline V gene are MNHNY and SVGAGI (reference sequence). The V and J ends lost 5 bases and 15 bases respectively, with 23 bases between them. CDR3 protein: CASSPLGLEAGPFF. In DNA form, the CDR3 reads TGTGCCAGCAGTCCACTTGGACTGGAAGCCGGGCCGTTCTTC.

The genes are TRBV28 and TRBJ2-7; 8 bases map to TRBD1. Germline CDR1 MDHEN, CDR2 SYDVKM. Trimming removed 5 bases from V and 7 bases from J; junction bases left unmatched: 13. CDR3 length equals 15 residues. CDR3 sequence (DNA): TGTGCCAGCAGTCCGAGGGACAGGCTATATGTGGAGCAGTACTTC. Amino acids: CASSPRDRLYVEQYF.

The chain is built from TRBV12-3 or TRBV12-4 and TRBJ1-5; D is perhaps TRBD1 (6 bases). This CDR3 region has 11 residues. The V and J ends lost 5 bases and 9 bases respectively, with 8 bases between them. CDR3 in DNA: TGTGCCAGCAGTGCAGGGGCGCCCCAGCATTTT. Translating gives CASSAGAPQHF.

The rearrangement joins TRBV24-1 to TRBJ1-1; no firm D call. With 4 bases removed from V and 0 bases from J, the gap between germline ends came to 5 bases. There are 13 residues in the CDR3. Germline CDR1 and CDR2: KGHDR and SFDVKD. Here the CDR3 DNA reads TGTGCCACCAGTGACTCACTGAACACTGAAGCTTTCTTT. Translated: CATSDSLNTEAFF.

This chain connects TRBV13 to TRBJ1-6, with a weak D call TRBD1 (5 bases). The germline gives CDR1 PRHDT, CDR2 FYEKMQ (reference sequence). This CDR3 spans 19 amino acids. V gave up 4 bases and J gave up 4 bases, with 23 bases separating them. CDR3 sequence: CASSSTGLVTSEYNSPLHF. Written as DNA, the CDR3 is TGTGCCAGCAGCTCAACAGGTCTGGTCACGTCGGAATATAATTCACCCCTCCACTTT.

CDR3 protein: CASRSGSNQPQHF. The CDR3 DNA reads as TGTGCCAGCAGGTCAGGGAGCAATCAGCCCCAGCATTTT. The chain combines TRBV6-5 with TRBJ1-5; D is possibly TRBD1 (5 bases). The CDR3 loop spans 13 amino acids. Looked up from germline, CDR1 is MNHEY and CDR2 is SVGAGI. V was shortened by 6 bases and J by 1 base, with 7 bases between the two germline ends.

The gene calls are TRBV28 and TRBJ2-1; 7 bases match TRBD2. CDR1 is MDHEN, CDR2 SYDVKM, per germline. The CDR3 loop spans 15 amino acids. V shed 5 bases, J shed 1 base, and the junction held 5 bases outside the gene matches. The CDR3 is CASSPLAESYNEQFF. The CDR3 nucleotides are TGTGCCAGCAGTCCCCTAGCGGAGTCCTACAATGAGCAGTTCTTC.

The chain joins TRBV7-2 to TRBJ1-3; perhaps TRBD1 as D (5 bases). V lost 5 bases, J lost 2 bases, and 13 bases lay in between. Germline V gives CDR1 SGHTA, CDR2 FQGNSA. This CDR3 is 15 amino acids long. CDR3 residues: CASSQQASPGNTIYF. CDR3 DNA: TGTGCCAGCAGCCAACAGGCTTCCCCTGGAAACACCATATATTTT.

This clone was counted only a few times. This rearrangement joins TRBV5-4 to TRBJ1-4, with D possibly TRBD1 on 5 matching bases. The CDR3 is 14 amino acids. Germline V gene sequence: CDR1 SGHNT, CDR2 YYREEE (reference sequence). Trimming left V 2 bases short and J 3 bases short, with 8 bases between. The CDR3 sequence: CASSFGTANEKLFF. The CDR3, as DNA: TGTGCCAGCAGCTTCGGGACGGCTAATGAAAAACTGTTTTTT.

This clone was seen once. The rearrangement joins TRBV5-6 to TRBJ2-1, with unresolved D. Germline-derived CDR1 and CDR2 are SGHDT and YYEEEE. There are 14 residues in the CDR3. V lost 3 bases, J lost 5 bases, and 12 bases lay in between. Here the CDR3 reads CASSSYGVHNEQFF. For the CDR3, the DNA is TGTGCCAGCAGCTCCTATGGCGTTCACAATGAGCAGTTCTTC.

The chain employs TRBV7-2 and TRBJ1-1; 11 positions match TRBD1. Trimming removed 5 bases from V and 4 bases from J; junction bases left unmatched: 6. Germline V CDR1 and CDR2: SGHTA, FQGNSA. This CDR3 comprises 15 residues. CDR3 in amino acids: CASSRTGGAFTEAFF. CDR3 sequence (DNA): TGTGCCAGCAGCAGGACAGGGGGCGCTTTCACTGAAGCTTTCTTT.

The V and J genes are TRBV28 and TRBJ1-5; D remains ambiguous. The CDR3 totals 14 residues. V lost 6 bases and J 7 bases, leaving 16 bases between the germline ends. The germline V gene has CDR1 MDHEN and CDR2 SYDVKM. CDR3 sequence reads: CASSQGGDGQPQHF. CDR3 coding DNA: TGTGCCAGCAGCCAAGGTGGGGATGGACAGCCCCAGCATTTT.

The CDR3 protein is CASTHAGAVNEKLFF. The CDR3 DNA reads as TGTGCCAGCACTCACGCGGGGGCGGTTAATGAAAAACTGTTTTTT. The chain carries TRBV28 and TRBJ1-4, with D perhaps TRBD1 (6 bases). CDR1 and CDR2 (germline): MDHEN, SYDVKM. This CDR3 comprises 15 residues. Trimming shortened V by 7 bases and J by 4 bases, and 16 bases separated the two germline ends.

This chain connects TRBV7-2 to TRBJ1-1; no clear D. The CDR3 spans 13 residues. Trimming stripped 1 base from V and 1 base from J, with 4 bases between. Germline V lookup: CDR1 SGHTA, CDR2 FQGNSA. CDR3 amino acids: CASSLVGNTEAFF. DNA for the CDR3: TGTGCCAGCAGCTTAGTCGGGAACACTGAAGCTTTCTTT.

The V gene is TRBV4-1, the J gene TRBJ1-1; D is undetermined. The V end lost 3 bases, the J end lost 1 base, and 15 bases lay between the germline ends. The CDR3 covers 16 residues. Germline V gives CDR1 MGHRA, CDR2 YSYEKL. CDR3 nucleotide sequence: TGCGCCAGCAGCCATCCGACGGGTAGGAGGAACACTGAAGCTTTCTTT. Its protein product is CASSHPTGRRNTEAFF.